These 30 T cell receptor beta chains were sequenced from one sample in a study of tumor-infiltrating lymphocytes in localized non-small cell lung cancer. Libraries were prepared by immunoSEQ multiplex PCR; TCRdb keeps only in-frame clonotypes and omits some of them. The sample lists about 14,000 clones; roughly four fifths were seen once. The sample comprised lung tumor tissue. These TCRs come from a human donor with non-small cell lung cancer.

This chain joins TRBV5-1 and TRBJ2-6; maybe TRBD2 (6 bases). Per the germline V gene, CDR1 is SGHRS and CDR2 is YFSETQ. The CDR3 is 18 amino acids. Trimming stripped 0 bases from V and 4 bases from J, with 17 bases between. Here the CDR3 reads CASSLGTVSAGGANVLTF. CDR3 sequence (DNA): TGCGCCAGCAGCTTGGGCACTGTCTCGGCGGGGGGGGCCAACGTCCTGACTTTC.

This clone was detected a few times. The CDR3 nucleotides are TGTGCCAGCAGCTCCCCCCAGGGTCTTGAAAAACTGTTTTTT. Translating gives CASSSPQGLEKLFF. The rearrangement uses TRBV11-2 and TRBJ1-4, with D tentatively TRBD1 (5 bases). The V and J ends lost 4 bases and 7 bases respectively, with 13 bases between them. Germline CDR1 is SGHAT and CDR2 is FQNNGV. This CDR3 region has 14 residues.

V and J are TRBV28 and TRBJ1-1; TRBD1 might be the D (6 bases). Trimming cost V 6 bases and J 3 bases, with 11 bases left between them. The CDR3 contains 13 residues. In germline, CDR1 is MDHEN, CDR2 SYDVKM. The CDR3 spells CASSHNRDTEAFF. DNA for the CDR3: TGTGCCAGCAGCCATAACAGGGACACTGAAGCTTTCTTT.

This chain links TRBV5-1 with TRBJ2-2, with 8 bases lining up with TRBD1. This CDR3 is 16 amino acids long. The junction had 5 bases not matched to a gene; V was cut back by 0 bases and J by 4 bases. Looked up from germline, CDR1 is SGHRS and CDR2 is YFSETQ. The CDR3 is CASSLAPGGFTGELFF. CDR3 coding DNA: TGCGCCAGCAGCTTGGCTCCAGGGGGCTTCACCGGGGAGCTGTTTTTT. Looking up the rest from reference TRBV5-1 and TRBJ2-2 gives the full variable domain: KAGVTQTPRYLIKTRGQQVTLSCSPISGHRSVSWYQQTPGQGLQFLFEYFSETQRNKGNFPGRFSGRQFSNSRSEMNVSTLELGDSALYLCASSLAPGGFTGELFFGEGSRLTVL.

CDR3 nucleotides: TGTGCCAGCAGCACACATGGGGGTAGTGGCTACACCTTC. Protein sequence: CASSTHGGSGYTF. V gene TRBV7-9 combines with J gene TRBJ1-2; maybe TRBD1 (5 bases). Germline CDR1 is SEHNR and CDR2 is FQNEAQ (reference sequence). The CDR3 loop spans 13 amino acids. V was pared by 5 bases and J by 7 bases, with 14 bases between.

This clone occurred once. The rearrangement joins TRBV19 to TRBJ1-4, with TRBD1 identical over 7 bases. The germline V gene encodes CDR1 LNHDA and CDR2 SQIVND (reference sequence). The V gene end was trimmed by 6 bases and the J gene end by 12 bases; junction bases not matched to a gene: 4. This CDR3 comprises 11 residues. CDR3 nucleotide sequence: TGTGCCAGTAGGCGGACAGGAGAACTGTTTTTT. This encodes CASRRTGELFF.

This chain joins TRBV30 and TRBJ2-2, with 8 nucleotides matching TRBD1. CDR1 and CDR2 (germline): GTSNPN, SVGIG (reference sequence). This CDR3 is built from 14 residues. Unmatched junction bases numbered 7, after V lost 5 bases and J lost 5 bases. The CDR3 bases are TGTGCCTGGTCGGGACAGGCTGTAACCGGGGAGCTGTTTTTT. This encodes CAWSGQAVTGELFF.

The chain joins TRBV2 to TRBJ2-1, with D possibly being TRBD1 or TRBD2 (5 bases each). The germline CDR1 and CDR2 sequences are SNHLY and FYNNEI. The CDR3 covers 16 residues. Deletions cut 7 bases from V and 6 bases from J, with 22 bases between. CDR3 residues: CASTFTKVGTSNEQFF. Here the CDR3 DNA reads TGTGCCAGCACATTCACAAAAGTCGGGACCTCCAATGAGCAGTTCTTC.

The chain uses TRBV7-9 and TRBJ1-5; D remains unclear. This CDR3 contains 12 residues. The V end lost 1 base, the J end lost 7 bases, and 5 bases lay between the germline ends. Germline CDR1 SEHNR, CDR2 FQNEAQ (reference sequence). The CDR3 coding sequence is TGTGCCAGCAGCTTAGTAGAGCAGCCCCAGCATTTT. Encoded protein: CASSLVEQPQHF.

J is TRBJ1-1 and V is TRBV27, with a weak D call TRBD1 (6 bases). The germline V and J ends were trimmed by 1 base and 5 bases, with 14 bases remaining between them. The CDR3 consists of 15 residues. CDR1 and CDR2 (germline): MNHEY, SMNVEV (reference sequence). CDR3 loop: CASSLWRGMRTEAFF. In DNA, the CDR3 is TGTGCCAGCAGTTTATGGAGGGGGATGAGGACTGAAGCTTTCTTT.

The chain links TRBV5-1 to TRBJ2-7; D is uncertain. Per the germline V gene, CDR1 is SGHRS and CDR2 is YFSETQ. Trimming stripped 2 bases from V and 0 bases from J, with 9 bases between. The CDR3 sequence is 14 residues long. CDR3 coding DNA: TGCGCCAGCAGCTTCGGTGGCAGCTCCTACGAGCAGTACTTC. The encoded protein is CASSFGGSSYEQYF.

The gene calls are TRBV27 and TRBJ2-2, with 9 bases that match TRBD2. The CDR3 runs 16 residues. The V and J ends lost 6 bases and 4 bases, in that order; junction bases with no gene match: 9. The V gene's germline CDR1 is MNHEY and CDR2 SMNVEV (reference sequence). In DNA, the CDR3 is TGTGCCAGCAGCCCCGGGGCGGGAGGGGGCACCGGGGAGCTGTTTTTT. It encodes CASSPGAGGGTGELFF.

The sample holds a few counts of this clone. The chain couples TRBV7-3 to TRBJ2-1; TRBD2 aligns across 8 bases. Losses at the gene ends were 2 bases for V and 5 bases for J; bases not matched to a gene: 5. The V gene's germline CDR1 is SGHTA and CDR2 FQGTGA. The CDR3 runs to 15 residues. The CDR3 is CASSLAGGRNNEQFF. For the CDR3, the DNA is TGTGCCAGCAGCTTAGCGGGAGGAAGAAACAATGAGCAGTTCTTC.

This clone was counted a single time. This chain uses TRBV11-1 with TRBJ1-1; D not resolved. V lost 3 bases and J 4 bases, leaving 9 bases between the germline ends. Germline CDR1 SGHAT, CDR2 FQDESV (reference sequence). CDR3 length: 13 residues. The CDR3 DNA sequence: TGTGCCAGCAGCTTCGAGGGTGGCACTGAAGCTTTCTTT. The encoded protein is CASSFEGGTEAFF.

This clone was observed a few times. The chain has TRBV7-2 and TRBJ1-2; TRBD1 matches at 7 bases. Germline assignment: CDR1 SGHTA and CDR2 FQGNSA. The CDR3 totals 14 residues. V trimming: 1 base; J trimming: 4 bases; junction bases outside the gene matches: 3. CDR3 bases: TGTGCCAGCAGCTTAGACCACAGGGGCTATGGCTACACCTTC. Amino acid sequence: CASSLDHRGYGYTF.

The chain recombines TRBV18 with TRBJ2-3; D not resolved. Germline CDR1 KGHSH, CDR2 LQKENI. The CDR3 covers 12 residues. V was trimmed by 3 bases and J by 1 base, leaving 2 bases between them. CDR3 region: CASSPRTDTQYF. The CDR3 bases are TGTGCCAGCTCACCCCGCACAGATACGCAGTATTTT.

The V and J genes are TRBV7-8 and TRBJ2-3; 7 positions agree with TRBD2. Germline lookup yields CDR1 SGHVS and CDR2 FQNEAQ. J lost 5 bases, V lost 2 bases, and 10 bases had no gene match. This CDR3 has 16 residues. As DNA, the CDR3 is TGTGCCAGCAGCTTATTGACAGCGGGGACTGGAGATACGCAGTATTTT. It translates to CASSLLTAGTGDTQYF.

The V and J genes are TRBV7-8 and TRBJ2-7, with TRBD2 identical over 7 bases. This CDR3 is built from 13 residues. V shed 5 bases, J shed 1 base, and the junction held 2 bases outside the gene matches. CDR1 is SGHVS and CDR2 is FQNEAQ in the germline V gene. The CDR3 loop is CASSGGGSYEQYF. CDR3 bases: TGTGCCAGCAGCGGCGGGGGTTCCTACGAGCAGTACTTC. The full variable domain, with the rest looked up from reference TRBV7-8 and TRBJ2-7, is GAGVSQSPRYKVAKRGQDVALRCDPISGHVSLFWYQQALGQGPEFLTYFQNEAQLDKSGLPSDRFFAERPEGSVSTLKIQRTQQEDSAVYLCASSGGGSYEQYFGPGTRLTVT.

V is TRBV2 and J is TRBJ1-4; no reliable D call. CDR3 length equals 14 residues. V shed 3 bases and J shed 3 bases, with 8 bases lying between them. CDR1 and CDR2 (germline): SNHLY, FYNNEI. The CDR3 DNA sequence: TGTGCCAGCAGTGACTGGGATTCTAATGAAAAACTGTTTTTT. It translates to CASSDWDSNEKLFF.

The chain is built from TRBV5-1 and TRBJ1-2; D call uncertain. Germline CDR1 is SGHRS and CDR2 is YFSETQ. The CDR3 is 14 amino acids. The V gene lost 3 bases and the J gene lost 4 bases, with 13 bases spanning the gap. DNA for the CDR3: TGCGCCAGCAGCTCCGCTGGGGATGGCTATGGCTACACCTTC. Amino acids: CASSSAGDGYGYTF.

This clone was recorded a few times. The J gene is TRBJ2-5, the V gene TRBV27, with D possibly matching TRBD2 (6 bases). The V gene lost 6 bases and the J gene lost 5 bases, with 13 bases spanning the gap. From germline, CDR1 is MNHEY and CDR2 SMNVEV (reference sequence). The CDR3 contains 13 residues. The CDR3 sequence: CASRARGRETQYF. The CDR3, as DNA: TGTGCCAGCAGGGCGCGGGGAAGGGAGACCCAGTACTTC.

This clone was seen once. The rearrangement joins TRBV27 to TRBJ1-1; D uncertain. The germline gives CDR1 MNHEY, CDR2 SMNVEV (reference sequence). Trimming cost V 5 bases and J 11 bases, with 21 bases left between them. The CDR3 consists of 14 residues. In nucleotides, the CDR3 is TGTGCCAGCAGTCCCGACGGTCCCAACTACGCGGCTTTCTTT. Protein sequence: CASSPDGPNYAAFF.

This clone has only a few counts. The V and J genes are TRBV10-3 and TRBJ1-2, with TRBD1 identical over 7 bases. CDR3 length equals 11 residues. Trimming cost V 8 bases and J 8 bases; bases outside gene matches: 5. Per the germline V gene, CDR1 is ENHRY and CDR2 is SYGVKD. The CDR3 DNA sequence: TGTGCCATCTTGAGGGGGCAGGGCTACACCTTC. This encodes CAILRGQGYTF.

The V and J genes are TRBV4-2 and TRBJ2-2, with 11 nucleotides matching TRBD1. Unmatched junction bases numbered 9, after V lost 6 bases and J lost 6 bases. The CDR3 has 16 residues. CDR1 is LGHNA and CDR2 is YNFKEQ in the germline V gene. The CDR3 DNA follows: TGTGCCAGCAGTCAGCGACCGGGACAGGGGGCCGGGGAGCTGTTTTTT. Residues: CASSQRPGQGAGELFF.

The chain links TRBV10-3 to TRBJ1-3, with a weak D call TRBD1 (6 bases). The CDR3 is 15 residues long. Trimming shortened V by 8 bases and J by 0 bases, and 14 bases separated the two germline ends. Per the germline V gene, CDR1 is ENHRY and CDR2 is SYGVKD. CDR3 protein: CAIGNTGHSGNTIYF. The CDR3 DNA sequence: TGTGCCATCGGGAACACAGGGCACTCTGGAAACACCATATATTTT.

The chain has TRBV5-1 and TRBJ2-2; a weak D match, TRBD2 (6 bases). Trimming took 0 bases from V and 3 from J, leaving 9 bases between them. Per germline, CDR1 SGHRS and CDR2 YFSETQ. This CDR3 region has 15 residues. CDR3 nucleotide sequence: TGCGCCAGCAGCTTGGGGCTAGCGTACACCGGGGAGCTGTTTTTT. Protein sequence: CASSLGLAYTGELFF.

This clone was picked up a small number of times. The chain couples TRBV5-6 to TRBJ2-2; 11 nucleotides match TRBD1. The CDR3 totals 16 residues. V dropped 3 bases and J dropped 5; count of bases not matched to a gene: 6. Looked up from germline, CDR1 is SGHDT and CDR2 is YYEEEE. The CDR3: CASSWGQGVGTGELFF. The CDR3 DNA is TGTGCCAGCAGCTGGGGACAGGGGGTCGGGACCGGGGAGCTGTTTTTT.

This clone came up once. This chain links TRBV5-1 with TRBJ1-3; D is unresolved. Trimming took 0 bases from V and 0 from J, leaving 7 bases between them. The CDR3 is 15 residues long. Per germline, CDR1 SGHRS and CDR2 YFSETQ. Written as DNA, the CDR3 is TGCGCCAGCAGCTTGGACACTTTCTCTGGAAACACCATATATTTT. This sequence encodes CASSLDTFSGNTIYF.

This chain uses TRBV30 with TRBJ1-1; D is perhaps TRBD1 (6 bases). CDR3 length: 16 residues. Germline V gene data show CDR1 as GTSNPN and CDR2 as SVGIG (reference sequence). V was pared by 4 bases and J by 5 bases, with 23 bases between. CDR3 nucleotide sequence: TGTGCCTGGACCCCGCCGGACAGCGAGGGGTGGACTGAAGCTTTCTTT. Protein product: CAWTPPDSEGWTEAFF.

This clone was seen once. The chain couples TRBV5-1 to TRBJ2-7; D unresolved. The germline CDR1 and CDR2 sequences are SGHRS and YFSETQ. V was cut by 2 bases and J by 0 bases, with 9 bases left in between. The CDR3 consists of 14 residues. The CDR3 region is CASSFKPSSYEQYF. The CDR3 DNA is TGCGCCAGCAGCTTTAAGCCGAGCTCCTACGAGCAGTACTTC. Full variable domain (remainder filled in from reference TRBV5-1 and TRBJ2-7): KAGVTQTPRYLIKTRGQQVTLSCSPISGHRSVSWYQQTPGQGLQFLFEYFSETQRNKGNFPGRFSGRQFSNSRSEMNVSTLELGDSALYLCASSFKPSSYEQYFGPGTRLTVT.